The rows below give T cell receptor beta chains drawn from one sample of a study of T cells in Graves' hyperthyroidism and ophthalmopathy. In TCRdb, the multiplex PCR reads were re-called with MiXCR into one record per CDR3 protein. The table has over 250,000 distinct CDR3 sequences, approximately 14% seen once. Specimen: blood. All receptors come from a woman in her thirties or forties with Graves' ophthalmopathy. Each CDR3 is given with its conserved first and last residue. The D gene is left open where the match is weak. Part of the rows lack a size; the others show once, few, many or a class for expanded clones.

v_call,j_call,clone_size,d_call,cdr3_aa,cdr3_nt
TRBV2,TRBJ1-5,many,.,CASRSGLYSNQPQHF,TGTGCCAGCAGAAGCGGATTATATAGCAATCAGCCCCAGCATTTT
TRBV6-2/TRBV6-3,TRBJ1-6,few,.,CASSYSSNSPLHF,TGTGCCAGCAGTTACTCATCTAATTCACCCCTCCACTTT
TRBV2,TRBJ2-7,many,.,CASCRRVYEQYF,TGTGCCAGCTGTCGGAGGGTGTACGAGCAGTACTTC
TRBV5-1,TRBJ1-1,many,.,CASSSTTTNTEAFF,TGCGCCAGCAGCTCTACGACAACAAACACTGAAGCTTTCTTT
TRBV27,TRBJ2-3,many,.,CASRVGHTTDTQYF,TGTGCCAGCCGAGTCGGACACACCACAGATACGCAGTATTTT
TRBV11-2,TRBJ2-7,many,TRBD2,CASSALAVGEQYF,TGTGCCAGCAGCGCGCTAGCGGTTGGCGAGCAGTACTTC
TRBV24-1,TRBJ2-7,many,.,CATSDSRSSYEQYF,TGTGCCACCAGTGATTCCCGCAGCTCCTACGAGCAGTACTTC
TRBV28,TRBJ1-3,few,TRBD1,CASSLARQGSSGNTIYF,TGTGCCAGCAGTTTAGCGCGACAGGGGAGCTCTGGAAACACCATATATTTT
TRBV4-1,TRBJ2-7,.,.,CASSQGYSYEQYF,TGCGCCAGCAGCCAAGGTTACTCCTACGAGCAGTACTTC
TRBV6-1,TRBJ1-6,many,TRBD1,CASKQTGADNSPLHF,TGTGCCAGCAAGCAGACAGGGGCTGATAATTCACCCCTCCACTTT
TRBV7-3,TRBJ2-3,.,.,CTTRDTSIDTQYF,TGTACTACCAGGGATACTAGCATAGATACGCAGTATTTT
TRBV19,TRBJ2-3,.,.,CATQASLGDTQYF,TGTGCCACCCAGGCGAGCCTAGGGGATACGCAGTATTTT
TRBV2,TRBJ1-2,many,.,CASSVVRVGGYTF,TGTGCCAGCAGTGTTGTGAGGGTTGGGGGCTACACCTTC
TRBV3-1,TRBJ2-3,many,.,CASSPSGWSDTQYF,TGTGCCAGCAGCCCGTCGGGTTGGTCAGATACGCAGTATTTT
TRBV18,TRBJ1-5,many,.,CASSPEGNRDQPQHF,TGTGCCAGCTCACCCGAAGGAAACAGGGATCAGCCCCAGCATTTT
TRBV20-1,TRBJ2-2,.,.,CSVGGLATGELFF,TGCAGTGTTGGGGGCCTTGCCACCGGGGAGCTGTTTTTT
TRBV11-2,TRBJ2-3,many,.,CASSLVLLATQYF,TGTGCCAGCAGCTTAGTATTACTAGCTACGCAGTATTTT
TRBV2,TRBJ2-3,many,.,CASRGGSTDTQYF,TGTGCCAGCAGAGGGGGTAGCACAGATACGCAGTATTTT
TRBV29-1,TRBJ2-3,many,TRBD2,CSVNGAGGKGADTQYF,TGCAGCGTTAATGGTGCGGGAGGAAAGGGGGCAGATACGCAGTATTTT
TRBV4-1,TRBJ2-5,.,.,CASSQDWGQQETQYF,TGCGCCAGCAGCCAAGATTGGGGGCAGCAAGAGACCCAGTACTTC
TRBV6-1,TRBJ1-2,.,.,CASSESGRNGYTF,TGTGCCAGCAGTGAAAGTGGGAGAAATGGCTACACCTTC
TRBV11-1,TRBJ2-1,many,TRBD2,CASSLEEWLAGGYNEQFF,TGTGCCAGCAGCTTAGAGGAGTGGCTAGCGGGAGGATACAATGAGCAGTTCTTC
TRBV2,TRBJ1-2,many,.,CASSEALTSLAANYGYTF,TGTGCCAGCAGTGAAGCGCTTACTTCACTCGCAGCTAACTATGGCTACACCTTC
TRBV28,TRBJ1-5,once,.,CASKEETGPNQPQHF,TGTGCCAGCAAGGAAGAGACAGGCCCGAATCAGCCCCAGCATTTT
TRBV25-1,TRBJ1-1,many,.,CASSARGERIAFF,TGTGCCAGCAGTGCTCGAGGGGAACGTATAGCTTTCTTT
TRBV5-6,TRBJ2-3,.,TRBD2,CASSLEVGTSGGLSTDTQYF,TGTGCCAGCAGCTTGGAGGTTGGGACTAGCGGGGGCTTAAGCACAGATACGCAGTATTTT
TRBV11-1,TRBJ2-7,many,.,CASSFAGASSYEQYF,TGTGCCAGCAGCTTTGCGGGGGCCTCCTCCTACGAGCAGTACTTC
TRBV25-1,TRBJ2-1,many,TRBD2,CASSGLAGVSYNEQFF,TGTGCCAGCAGCGGACTAGCGGGAGTATCCTACAATGAGCAGTTCTTC
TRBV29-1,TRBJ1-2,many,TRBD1,CSVEEGTGYGYTF,TGCAGCGTTGAGGAGGGGACAGGGTATGGCTACACCTTC
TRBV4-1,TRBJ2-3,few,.,CASSQDSTRVRVTQYF,TGCGCCAGCAGCCAAGATAGTACAAGGGTGCGGGTTACGCAGTATTTT
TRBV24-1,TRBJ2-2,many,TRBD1,CATSLTGVSRNTGELFF,TGTGCCACCAGCCTCACAGGGGTCAGTAGGAACACCGGGGAGCTGTTTTTT
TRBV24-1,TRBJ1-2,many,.,CATSDRPWDTANYGYTF,TGTGCCACCAGTGACCGACCGTGGGACACCGCTAACTATGGCTACACCTTC
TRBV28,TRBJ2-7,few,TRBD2,CASSLGLGLAGYEQYF,TGTGCCAGCAGTTTAGGTCTTGGACTAGCGGGATACGAGCAGTACTTC
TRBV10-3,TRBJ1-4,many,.,CAISEFDRSNEKLFF,TGTGCCATCAGTGAGTTCGACAGGTCTAATGAAAAACTGTTTTTT
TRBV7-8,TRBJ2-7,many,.,CASSFGRVYEQYF,TGTGCCAGCAGCTTTGGCCGGGTCTACGAGCAGTACTTC
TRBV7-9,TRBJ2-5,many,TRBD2,CASSSTRLATYQETQYF,TGTGCCAGCAGCTCCACCCGACTAGCCACGTACCAAGAGACCCAGTACTTC
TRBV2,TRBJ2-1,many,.,CASTSGQRGGISEQFF,TGTGCCAGCACTAGCGGACAGCGAGGAGGTATCAGTGAGCAGTTCTTC
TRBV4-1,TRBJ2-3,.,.,CASSQQSGRDTDTQYF,TGCGCCAGCAGCCAACAGAGCGGTAGGGACACAGATACGCAGTATTTT
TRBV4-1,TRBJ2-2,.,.,CASSQEATDTAELFF,TGCGCCAGCAGCCAAGAAGCTACCGACACCGCGGAGCTGTTTTTT
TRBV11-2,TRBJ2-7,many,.,CASSGGPTSHYEQYF,TGTGCCAGCAGCGGAGGGCCTACCAGTCACTACGAGCAGTACTTC
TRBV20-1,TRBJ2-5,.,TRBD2,CSARDTTSGESETQYF,TGCAGTGCTAGAGATACTACTAGCGGGGAGTCAGAGACCCAGTACTTC
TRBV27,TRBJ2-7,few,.,CASSLSLGGYEQYF,TGTGCCAGCAGTTTATCTTTAGGGGGCTACGAGCAGTACTTC
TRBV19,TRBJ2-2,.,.,CASSIRTRRRAGELFF,TGTGCCAGTAGTATAAGGACACGCCGCCGGGCCGGGGAGCTGTTTTTT
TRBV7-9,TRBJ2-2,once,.,CASNVFDRSRTGELFF,TGTGCCAGCAATGTATTCGACAGGAGTCGGACCGGGGAGCTGTTTTTT
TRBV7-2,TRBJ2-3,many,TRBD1,CASRPNRGRTDTQYF,TGTGCCAGCAGACCTAACAGGGGCCGCACAGATACGCAGTATTTT
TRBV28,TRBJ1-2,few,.,CASSFTDIYYGYTF,TGTGCCAGCAGTTTCACGGATATTTACTATGGCTACACCTTC
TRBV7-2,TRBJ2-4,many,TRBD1,CASSTRGSGNIQYF,TGTGCCAGCAGTACCAGGGGGTCGGGAAACATTCAGTACTTC
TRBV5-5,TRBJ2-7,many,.,CASSSRQGGLSYEQYF,TGTGCCAGCAGCTCAAGACAGGGAGGTCTCTCCTACGAGCAGTACTTC
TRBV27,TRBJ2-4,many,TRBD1,CASSLTATGANKNIQYF,TGTGCCAGCAGTTTAACAGCGACAGGGGCGAACAAAAACATTCAGTACTTC
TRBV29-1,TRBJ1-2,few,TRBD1,CSVGDREGYGYTF,TGCAGCGTTGGGGACAGGGAGGGTTATGGCTACACCTTC